The T cell receptor (beta chain) described here comes from a study of cytomegalovirus exposure and HLA in healthy donors. Overall study context: From donors who were HLA-typed, an early data release held about 89 million unique TCRs. Whole-study results and caveats: Rates of TCR association differed by HLA locus in a later analysis, with DRB1 highest and HLA-C lowest.

For this clone: Its antigen remains unidentified.

After removal of 4 bases from V and 6 bases from J, the junction contained 6 bases not matched to a gene. Germline CDR1 and CDR2: SGHRS and YFSETQ. The CDR3 extends over 16 amino acids. The PCR contained 60 Vbeta and 13 Jbeta primers. TCRdb's table, derived via immunoSEQ multiplex PCR, lists solely in-frame clones and lacks some. The sample has 110,000 to 150,000 clones; around 70% are singletons. The receptor comes from a man aged 40-55 years in good health and CMV-seronegative. Sequencing was carried out using PBMCs. The rearrangement links TRBV5-1 to TRBJ2-3, with 15 bases that match TRBD2. The DNA of the CDR3 is TGCGCCAGCAGCGATGGACTAGCGGGAGGGATTGATACGCAGTATTTT. This gives the protein CASSDGLAGGIDTQYF.